This T cell receptor beta chain stems from a study of vaccination and CD4 T cells after COVID-19. Study conclusions and caveats: There was no significant change from roughly 21 to 40 median reactive clonotypes. Vaccine-specific clones in convalescent patients were spike mono-reactive in 304 of 307 cases.

Oncomine TCR Beta short-read sequencing was applied to DNA from cultured CD4+ T cells. TCRdb itself ran the PCR reads through MiXCR, one entry per CDR3 protein. The table lists 2,500 to 3,500 distinct CDR3 sequences, 25% to 30% of them singletons. This clonotype has only a few counts. The target antigen is unknown. The treatment here: approximately nine-day PBMC culture with coronavirus spike peptide pools or control peptides (ViraFEST assay). These CD4+ T cells came from an unexposed donor, sampled before the COVID-19 pandemic (2011-2018). The CDR3 totals 15 residues. The germline V gene has CDR1 DFQATT and CDR2 SNEGSKA (reference sequence). Trimming at V came to 6 bases and at J to 0 bases, leaving 8 bases not matched to a gene.

The chain has TRBV20-1 and TRBJ2-3; TRBD2 matches at 8 bases. The sequencing sample was made of CD4+ T cells from blood, cultured in vitro. This TCR was sampled from a human donor in good health. The chain's CDR3 is CSADLAGRSTDTQYF. The CDR3 DNA is TGCAGTGCGGATTTAGCGGGACGAAGCACAGATACGCAGTATTTT.